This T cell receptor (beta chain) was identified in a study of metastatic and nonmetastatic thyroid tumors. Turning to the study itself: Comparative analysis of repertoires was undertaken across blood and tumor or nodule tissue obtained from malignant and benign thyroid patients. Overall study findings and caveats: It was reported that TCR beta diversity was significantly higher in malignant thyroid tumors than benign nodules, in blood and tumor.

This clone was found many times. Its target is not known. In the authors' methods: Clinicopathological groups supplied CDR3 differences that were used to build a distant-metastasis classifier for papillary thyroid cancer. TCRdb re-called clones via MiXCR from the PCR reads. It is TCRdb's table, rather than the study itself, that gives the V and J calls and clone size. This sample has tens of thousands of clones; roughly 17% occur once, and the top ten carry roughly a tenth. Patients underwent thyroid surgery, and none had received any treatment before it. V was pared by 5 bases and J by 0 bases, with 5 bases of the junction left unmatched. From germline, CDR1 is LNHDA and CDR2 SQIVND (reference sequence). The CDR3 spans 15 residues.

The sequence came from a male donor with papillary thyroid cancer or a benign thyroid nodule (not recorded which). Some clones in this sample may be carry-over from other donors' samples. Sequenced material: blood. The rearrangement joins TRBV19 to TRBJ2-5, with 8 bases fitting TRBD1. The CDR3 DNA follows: TGTGCCAGTAGTTCCGGACAGGGCAACCAAGAGACCCAGTACTTC. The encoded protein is CASSSGQGNQETQYF.